This T cell receptor (beta chain) was identified in a study of Ad26.COV2.S vaccination and SARS-CoV-2 variants. Treatment denoted: around 19 received Ad26.COV2.S at low or high dose, single or two shots; 5 received placebo; per-sample allocation not given. The samples were gathered on day 63 after the first injection of vaccine or placebo. The repertoire was sequenced with immunoSEQ multiplex PCR; TCRdb's copy has only in-frame clones and lacks some. The table includes roughly 460,000 clones, roughly nine tenths detected once. CDR1 and CDR2 (germline): MGHRA, YSYEKL. The V gene end was trimmed by 4 bases and the J gene end by 5 bases; junction bases not matched to a gene: 18. This CDR3 has 19 residues.

This TCR came from a person aged 18-60 years who received the Ad26.COV2.S COVID-19 vaccine or a placebo. The genes are TRBV4-1 and TRBJ1-2; 11 bases line up with TRBD1. Sequencing was performed on peripheral blood, taken in a trial of Ad26.COV2.S vaccine versus placebo. CDR3 sequence (DNA): TGCGCCAGCAGCCTCCCAGACGGGATAGGACAGGGGGCATTGTATGGCTACACCTTC. Its protein is CASSLPDGIGQGALYGYTF.